The 14 T cell receptor beta chains in this list originate from one sample, sequenced in a study of cytomegalovirus exposure and HLA in healthy donors. This PCR relied on a set of 60 Vbeta primers and 13 Jbeta primers. Produced via immunoSEQ multiplex PCR; TCRdb's table is partial and in-frame only. This repertoire includes around 58,000 clones. The sample taken for sequencing was PBMCs. The receptors stem from a man aged 45-65 years in good health and CMV-seropositive.

This chain links TRBV27 with TRBJ1-5; 11 bases match TRBD1. CDR3 length equals 18 residues. V gave up 2 bases and J gave up 3 bases; unmatched junction bases: 9. The V gene's germline CDR1 is MNHEY and CDR2 SMNVEV (reference sequence). DNA for the CDR3: TGTGCCAGCAGTTTAAGCGGGGACAGGGGGTTATCCAATCAGCCCCAGCATTTT. This encodes CASSLSGDRGLSNQPQHF.

The chain has TRBV2 and TRBJ1-2; 7 bases are shared with TRBD1. Germline V gene sequence: CDR1 SNHLY, CDR2 FYNNEI. V shed 8 bases and J 4 bases; nucleotides not matched to a gene: 13. This CDR3 has 15 residues. The CDR3 nucleotides are TGTGCCAGCTATACTCGGGAAGGGGGCGTCTATGGCTACACCTTC. Translated: CASYTREGGVYGYTF. The full variable domain, in which reference TRBV2 and TRBJ1-2 provide the parts outside the CDR3, is EPEVTQTPSHQVTQMGQEVILRCVPISNHLYFYWYRQILGQKVEFLVSFYNNEISEKSEIFDDQFSVERPDGSNFTLKIRSTKLEDSAMYFCASYTREGGVYGYTFGSGTRLTVV.

The chain links TRBV10-2 to TRBJ1-2; 7 nucleotides match TRBD1. Germline CDR1 is WSHSY and CDR2 is SAAADI. The CDR3 loop spans 12 amino acids. The trim removed 6 bases at V and 6 bases at J, leaving 4 bases unmatched. The CDR3 region is CASRATGDGYTF. The CDR3 DNA follows: TGCGCCAGCAGAGCCACAGGGGATGGCTACACCTTC.

The gene calls are TRBV6-1 and TRBJ2-6, with 10 bases matching TRBD1. CDR3 length: 17 residues. The ends lost 4 bases at V and 0 bases at J; junction bases unmatched: 3. From germline, CDR1 is MNHNS and CDR2 SASEGT. The CDR3 spells CASSAGTGVSGANVLTF. The DNA for the CDR3 is TGTGCCAGCAGTGCCGGGACAGGGGTCTCTGGGGCCAACGTCCTGACTTTC.

The CDR3 DNA sequence: TGTGCCAGCAGCCTTACAGGGCTGAACTATGGCTACACCTTC. Protein sequence: CASSLTGLNYGYTF. The J gene is TRBJ1-2, the V gene TRBV2, with D tentatively TRBD1 (6 bases). Germline V gene lookup returns CDR1 SNHLY and CDR2 FYNNEI. The V gene lost 6 bases and the J gene lost 2 bases, with 13 bases spanning the gap. The CDR3 length is 14 residues.

The chain recombines TRBV27 with TRBJ2-7, with TRBD2 identical over 9 bases. V was clipped by 6 bases and J by 3 bases; unmatched bases: 9. Per the germline V gene, CDR1 is MNHEY and CDR2 is SMNVEV (reference sequence). This CDR3 contains 15 residues. The CDR3 sequence is CASSLGAGGFYEQYF. CDR3 sequence (DNA): TGTGCCAGCAGCCTGGGGGCGGGAGGGTTCTACGAGCAGTACTTC.

This rearrangement joins TRBV11-2 to TRBJ2-7; TRBD2 aligns across 10 bases. Germline CDR1 SGHAT, CDR2 FQNNGV. This CDR3 has 14 residues. V lost 4 bases, J lost 6 bases, and 6 bases stayed unmatched. CDR3 coding DNA: TGTGCCAGCAGCTCCCTAGCGGGGGCAGGCGAGCAGTACTTC. It translates to CASSSLAGAGEQYF.

The chain links TRBV29-1 to TRBJ2-7, with D possibly matching TRBD2 (7 bases). Germline-derived CDR1 and CDR2 are SQVTM and ANQGSEA. Trimming stripped 8 bases from V and 6 bases from J, with 20 bases between. This CDR3 is 13 amino acids long. The CDR3 sequence: CSSPGEGEREQYF. CDR3 in DNA: TGCAGCTCCCCCGGGGAGGGGGAACGCGAGCAGTACTTC.

V usage is TRBV30 and J usage is TRBJ1-5; D call uncertain. With 2 bases removed from V and 6 bases from J, the gap between germline ends came to 17 bases. CDR3 size: 15 residues. Germline lookup yields CDR1 GTSNPN and CDR2 SVGIG (reference sequence). CDR3 sequence (DNA): TGTGCCTGGAGTCAGGTCACAGTTCGGGGTCAGCCCCAGCATTTT. Translating it yields CAWSQVTVRGQPQHF.

The chain couples TRBV6-6 to TRBJ2-7, with a weak D call TRBD2 (6 bases). This CDR3 comprises 13 residues. The germline gives CDR1 MNHNY, CDR2 SVGAGI (reference sequence). Trimming took 7 bases from V and 6 from J, leaving 16 bases between them. The DNA of the CDR3 is TGTGCCAGCAAGGGGATGGAAGCGGGCGAGCAGTACTTC. It specifies CASKGMEAGEQYF.

The rearrangement uses TRBV7-9 and TRBJ2-7; TRBD2 matches 12 bases. Trimming cost V 4 bases and J 2 bases; bases outside gene matches: 9. The CDR3 is made up of 17 amino acids. Germline CDR1 and CDR2: SEHNR and FQNEAQ (reference sequence). The CDR3 DNA follows: TGTGCCAGCAGCTCAATTTGGACTAGCGGGGAGGCCTACGAGCAGTACTTC. Encoded protein: CASSSIWTSGEAYEQYF.

The rearrangement links TRBV6-1 to TRBJ1-6; 7 bases are shared with TRBD1. The CDR3 runs 15 residues. Germline CDR1 is MNHNS and CDR2 is SASEGT. The V gene end was trimmed by 5 bases and the J gene end by 5 bases; junction bases not matched to a gene: 6. This chain's CDR3 is CASSPRQGNNSPLHF. CDR3 nucleotides: TGTGCCAGCAGTCCCCGACAGGGAAATAATTCACCCCTCCACTTT.

The V call is TRBV5-4, the J call TRBJ1-1, with 11 bases fitting TRBD1. V was pared by 5 bases and J by 10 bases, with 10 bases of the junction left unmatched. The CDR3 consists of 14 residues. Germline V gene lookup returns CDR1 SGHNT and CDR2 YYREEE (reference sequence). Here the CDR3 DNA reads TGTGCCAGCAGTCCTCGGACAGGGGGCAACGGAGCTTTCTTT. This translates into CASSPRTGGNGAFF.

J is TRBJ1-2 and V is TRBV7-3, with 9 positions matching TRBD1. Germline trimming cut 1 base from V and 6 bases from J; bases unmatched to any gene: 12. This CDR3 contains 17 residues. Germline-derived CDR1 and CDR2 are SGHTA and FQGTGA. This chain's CDR3 is CASSLMGGQGRLHGYTF. CDR3 nucleotides: TGTGCCAGCAGCTTAATGGGCGGACAGGGGCGCTTACATGGCTACACCTTC. The variable domain in full, with the rest retrieved from reference TRBV7-3 and TRBJ1-2, is GAGVSQTPSNKVTEKGKYVELRCDPISGHTALYWYRQSLGQGPEFLIYFQGTGAADDSGLPNDRFFAVRPEGSVSTLKIQRTERGDSAVYLCASSLMGGQGRLHGYTFGSGTRLTVV.